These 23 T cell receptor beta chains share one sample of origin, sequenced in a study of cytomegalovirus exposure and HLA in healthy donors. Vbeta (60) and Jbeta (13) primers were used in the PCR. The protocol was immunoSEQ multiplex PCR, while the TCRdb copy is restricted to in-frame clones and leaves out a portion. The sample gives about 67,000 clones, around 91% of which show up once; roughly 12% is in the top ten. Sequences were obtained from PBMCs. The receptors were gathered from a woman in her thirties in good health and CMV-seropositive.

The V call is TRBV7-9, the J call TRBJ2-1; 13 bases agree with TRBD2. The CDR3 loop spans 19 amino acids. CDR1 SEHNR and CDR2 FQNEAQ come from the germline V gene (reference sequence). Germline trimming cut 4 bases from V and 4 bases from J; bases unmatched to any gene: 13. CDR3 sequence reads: CASSSPRDRGLAGYNEQFF. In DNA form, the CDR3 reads TGTGCCAGCAGCTCACCGCGGGACAGGGGACTAGCGGGATACAATGAGCAGTTCTTC. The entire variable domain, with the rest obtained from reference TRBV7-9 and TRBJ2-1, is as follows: DTGVSQNPRHKITKRGQNVTFRCDPISEHNRLYWYRQTLGQGPEFLTYFQNEAQLEKSRLLSDRFSAERPKGSFSTLEIQRTEQGDSAMYLCASSSPRDRGLAGYNEQFFGPGTRLTVL.

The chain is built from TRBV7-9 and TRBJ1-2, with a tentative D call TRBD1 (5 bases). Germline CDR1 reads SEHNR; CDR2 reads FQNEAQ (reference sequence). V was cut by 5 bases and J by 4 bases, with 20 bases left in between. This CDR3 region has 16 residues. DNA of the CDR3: TGTGCCAGCAGCCCAAGGGAGGGACCAGATAGCTATGGCTACACCTTC. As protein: CASSPREGPDSYGYTF.

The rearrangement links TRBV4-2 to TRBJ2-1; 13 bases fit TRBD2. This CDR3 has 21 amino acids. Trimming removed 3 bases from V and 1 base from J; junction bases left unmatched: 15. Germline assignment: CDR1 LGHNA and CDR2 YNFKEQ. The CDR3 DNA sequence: TGTGCCAGCAGCCAGAGCTGGACTAGCGGGAGAGGGGGCGCGTCCTACAATGAGCAGTTCTTC. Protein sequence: CASSQSWTSGRGGASYNEQFF.

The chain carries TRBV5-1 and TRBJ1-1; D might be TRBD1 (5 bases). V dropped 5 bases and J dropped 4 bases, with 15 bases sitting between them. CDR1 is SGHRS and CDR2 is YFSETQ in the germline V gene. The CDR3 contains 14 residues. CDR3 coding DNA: TGCGCCAGCAGGTCTCAGGGAGGCCTCACTGAAGCTTTCTTT. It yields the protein CASRSQGGLTEAFF.

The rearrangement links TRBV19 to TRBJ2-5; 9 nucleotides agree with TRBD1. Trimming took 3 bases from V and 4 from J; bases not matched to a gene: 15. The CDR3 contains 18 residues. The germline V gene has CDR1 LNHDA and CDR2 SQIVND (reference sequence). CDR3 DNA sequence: TGTGCCAGTAGTATGCTCGCCTCCGGGACAGGGTCGCCAGAGACCCAGTACTTC. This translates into CASSMLASGTGSPETQYF.

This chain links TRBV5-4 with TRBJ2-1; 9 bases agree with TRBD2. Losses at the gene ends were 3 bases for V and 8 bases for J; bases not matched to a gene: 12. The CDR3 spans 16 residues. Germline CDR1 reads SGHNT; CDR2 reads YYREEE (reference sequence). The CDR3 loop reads CASSWEGTSLKDEQFF. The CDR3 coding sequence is TGTGCCAGCAGCTGGGAGGGGACTAGCCTGAAGGATGAGCAGTTCTTC.

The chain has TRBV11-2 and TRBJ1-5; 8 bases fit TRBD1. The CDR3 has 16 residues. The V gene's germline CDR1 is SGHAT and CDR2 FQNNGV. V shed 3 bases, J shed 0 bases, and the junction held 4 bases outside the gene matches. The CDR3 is CASSFTGGVSNQPQHF. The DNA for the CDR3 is TGTGCCAGCAGCTTTACAGGGGGTGTTAGCAATCAGCCCCAGCATTTT.

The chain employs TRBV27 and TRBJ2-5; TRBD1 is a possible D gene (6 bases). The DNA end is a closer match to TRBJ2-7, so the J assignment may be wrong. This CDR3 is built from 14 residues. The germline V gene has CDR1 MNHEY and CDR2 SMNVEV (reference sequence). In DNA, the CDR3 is TGTGCCAGCAGTTTATCTACAGGGCTCGACGAGCAGTACTTC. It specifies CASSLSTGLDEQYF.

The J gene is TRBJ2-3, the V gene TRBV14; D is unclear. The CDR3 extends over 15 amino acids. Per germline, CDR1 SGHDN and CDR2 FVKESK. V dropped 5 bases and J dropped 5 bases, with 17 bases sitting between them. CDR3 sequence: CASSNRRSHIDTQYF. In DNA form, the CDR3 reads TGTGCCAGCAGCAACAGACGCTCACATATAGATACGCAGTATTTT.

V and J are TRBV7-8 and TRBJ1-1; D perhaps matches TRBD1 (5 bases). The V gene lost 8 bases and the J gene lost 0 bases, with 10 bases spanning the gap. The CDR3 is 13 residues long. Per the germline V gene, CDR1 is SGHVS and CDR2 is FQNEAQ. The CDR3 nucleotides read TGTGCCAGCTGTATAGGGGTGAACACTGAAGCTTTCTTT. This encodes CASCIGVNTEAFF.

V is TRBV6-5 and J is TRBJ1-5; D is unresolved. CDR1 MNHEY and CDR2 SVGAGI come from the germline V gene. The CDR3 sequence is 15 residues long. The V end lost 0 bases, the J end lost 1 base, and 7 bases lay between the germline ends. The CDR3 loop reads CASSYSRVSNQPQHF. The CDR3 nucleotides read TGTGCCAGCAGTTACTCACGGGTCAGCAATCAGCCCCAGCATTTT.

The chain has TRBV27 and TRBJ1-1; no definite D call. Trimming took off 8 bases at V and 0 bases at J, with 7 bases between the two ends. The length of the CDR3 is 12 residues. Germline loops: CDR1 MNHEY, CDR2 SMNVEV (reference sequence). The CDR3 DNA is TGTGCCAGCGGACTTTTGAACACTGAAGCTTTCTTT. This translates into CASGLLNTEAFF.

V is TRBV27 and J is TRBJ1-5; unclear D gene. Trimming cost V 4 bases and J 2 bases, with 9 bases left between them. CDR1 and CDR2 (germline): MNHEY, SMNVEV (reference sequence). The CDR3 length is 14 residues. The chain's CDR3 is CASSSGLGNQPQHF. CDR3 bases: TGTGCCAGCAGTTCCGGACTCGGCAATCAGCCCCAGCATTTT.

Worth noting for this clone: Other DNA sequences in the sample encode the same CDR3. The CDR3 spells CASSDSLAGPAYEQYF. DNA for the CDR3: TGTGCCAGCAGTGATTCCCTAGCAGGACCCGCCTACGAGCAGTACTTC. V and J are TRBV2 and TRBJ2-7, with D perhaps TRBD2 (5 bases). V was trimmed by 3 bases and J by 2 bases, leaving 17 bases between them. The length of the CDR3 is 16 residues. Germline CDR1 SNHLY, CDR2 FYNNEI.

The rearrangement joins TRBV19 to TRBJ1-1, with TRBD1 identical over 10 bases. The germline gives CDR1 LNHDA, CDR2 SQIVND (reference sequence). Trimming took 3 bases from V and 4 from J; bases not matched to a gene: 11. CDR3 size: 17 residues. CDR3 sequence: CASSIGAGTGEGTEAFF. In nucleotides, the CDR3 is TGTGCCAGTAGTATCGGGGCGGGGACAGGGGAGGGCACTGAAGCTTTCTTT.

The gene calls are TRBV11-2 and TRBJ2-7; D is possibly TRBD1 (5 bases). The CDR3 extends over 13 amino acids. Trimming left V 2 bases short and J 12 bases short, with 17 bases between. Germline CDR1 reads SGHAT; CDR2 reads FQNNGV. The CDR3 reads CASSLYIEGDRYF. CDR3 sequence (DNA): TGTGCCAGCAGCTTATACATAGAAGGGGATCGGTACTTC.

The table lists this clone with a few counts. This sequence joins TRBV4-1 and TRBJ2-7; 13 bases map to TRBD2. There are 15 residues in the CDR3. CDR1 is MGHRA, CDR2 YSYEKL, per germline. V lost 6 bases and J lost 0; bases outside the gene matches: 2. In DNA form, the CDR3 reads TGCGCCAGCAGTCGGACTAGCGGGAGCTCCTACGAGCAGTACTTC. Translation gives CASSRTSGSSYEQYF.

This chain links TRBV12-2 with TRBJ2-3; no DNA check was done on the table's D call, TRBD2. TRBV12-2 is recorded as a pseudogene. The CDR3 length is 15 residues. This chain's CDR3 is CASRLGTGRPDTQYF. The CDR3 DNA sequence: TGTGCAAGTCGCTTAGGCACCGGGAGGCCGGATACGCAGTATTTT.

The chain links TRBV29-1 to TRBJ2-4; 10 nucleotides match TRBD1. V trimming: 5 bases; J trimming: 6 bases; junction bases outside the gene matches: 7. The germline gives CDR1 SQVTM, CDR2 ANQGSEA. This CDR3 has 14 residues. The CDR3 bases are TGCAGCGTTCGTGACAGGGGGCTGTCAAACATTCAGTACTTC. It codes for CSVRDRGLSNIQYF. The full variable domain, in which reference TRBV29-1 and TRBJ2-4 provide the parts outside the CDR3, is SAVISQKPSRDICQRGTSLTIQCQVDSQVTMMFWYRQQPGQSLTLIATANQGSEATYESGFVIDKFPISRPNLTFSTLTVSNMSPEDSSIYLCSVRDRGLSNIQYFGAGTRLSVL.

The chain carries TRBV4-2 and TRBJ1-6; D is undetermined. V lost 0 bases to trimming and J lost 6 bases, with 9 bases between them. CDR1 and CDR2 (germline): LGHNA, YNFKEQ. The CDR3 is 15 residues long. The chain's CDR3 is CASSQEQIPNSPLHF. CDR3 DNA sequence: TGTGCCAGCAGCCAAGAACAGATACCTAATTCACCCCTCCACTTT.

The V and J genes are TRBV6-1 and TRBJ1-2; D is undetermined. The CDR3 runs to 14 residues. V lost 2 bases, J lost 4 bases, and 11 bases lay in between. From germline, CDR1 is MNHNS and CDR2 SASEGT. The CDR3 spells CASSETPGGYGYTF. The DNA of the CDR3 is TGTGCCAGCAGTGAAACCCCAGGAGGCTATGGCTACACCTTC.

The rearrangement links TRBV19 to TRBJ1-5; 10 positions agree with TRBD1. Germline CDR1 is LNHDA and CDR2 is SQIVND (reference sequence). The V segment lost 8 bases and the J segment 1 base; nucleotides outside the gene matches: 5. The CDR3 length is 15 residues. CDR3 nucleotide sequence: TGTGCCAGTGGGGACAGGGGAGGGAGCAATCAGCCCCAGCATTTT. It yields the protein CASGDRGGSNQPQHF.

The chain's CDR3 is CARTSGSTDTQYF. The CDR3 DNA sequence: TGTGCCAGGACTAGCGGGAGCACAGATACGCAGTATTTT. This chain joins TRBV2 and TRBJ2-3, with 10 bases lining up with TRBD2. Trimming removed 9 bases from V and 0 bases from J; junction bases left unmatched: 0. The CDR3 length is 13 residues. Germline V gene data show CDR1 as SNHLY and CDR2 as FYNNEI.